Listed below are T cell receptor beta chains from one sample, sequenced in a study of T cell repertoires in cytomegalovirus infection. Each CDR3 protein is one row after TCRdb ran MiXCR on the reads. The table includes roughly 730,000 distinct CDR3 sequences, about 30% detected once. Their antigens are not known. The specimen was cultured PBMCs, collected from culture after CMV antigen stimulation. Source of these receptors: a human donor in good health (CMV status not recorded). Some clones in this sample may be carry-over from other donors' samples. The CDR3 runs from the conserved cysteine through the conserved F or W. D genes are given only for firm matches. Clone size is given for some rows only: seen once, a few or many times, or a class if the clone is expanded.

d_call: NA; v_call: TRBV24-1; j_call: TRBJ1-2; clone_size: NA; cdr3_aa: CATSDADSRRGYTF; cdr3_nt: TGTGCCACCAGTGATGCGGACAGTCGAAGGGGCTACACCTTC
d_call: TRBD1; v_call: TRBV12-3/TRBV12-4; j_call: TRBJ1-2; clone_size: few; cdr3_aa: CASSPRTGPGGYTF; cdr3_nt: TGTGCCAGCAGTCCTCGGACAGGCCCTGGGGGCTACACCTTC
d_call: TRBD1; v_call: TRBV11-1; j_call: TRBJ1-3; clone_size: NA; cdr3_aa: CASSWGQSSGNTIYF; cdr3_nt: TGTGCCAGCAGCTGGGGACAGTCCTCTGGAAACACCATATATTTT
d_call: NA; v_call: TRBV11-2; j_call: TRBJ1-2; clone_size: few; cdr3_aa: CASSLPGHIYGYTF; cdr3_nt: TGTGCCAGCAGCCTACCGGGACACATCTATGGCTACACCTTC
d_call: NA; v_call: TRBV7-4; j_call: TRBJ1-1; clone_size: NA; cdr3_aa: CASSPTGEKAFF; cdr3_nt: TGTGCCAGCAGCCCCACCGGGGAAAAAGCTTTCTTT
d_call: TRBD1; v_call: TRBV12-3/TRBV12-4; j_call: TRBJ1-2; clone_size: NA; cdr3_aa: CASSFLFGTGIGYTF; cdr3_nt: TGTGCCAGCAGTTTTCTATTCGGGACAGGGATTGGCTACACCTTC
d_call: TRBD1; v_call: TRBV6-1; j_call: TRBJ1-2; clone_size: NA; cdr3_aa: CASRWGQMGYTF; cdr3_nt: TGTGCCAGCAGATGGGGACAGATGGGCTACACCTTC
d_call: TRBD1; v_call: TRBV5-6; j_call: TRBJ2-5; clone_size: NA; cdr3_aa: CASSSLPGQRNLETQYF; cdr3_nt: TGTGCCAGCAGCTCTCTCCCGGGACAGCGAAATTTAGAGACCCAGTACTTC
d_call: NA; v_call: TRBV19; j_call: TRBJ1-1; clone_size: NA; cdr3_aa: CASSIAGNPEAFF; cdr3_nt: TGTGCCAGTAGTATTGCAGGGAACCCTGAAGCTTTCTTT
d_call: NA; v_call: TRBV20-1; j_call: TRBJ2-1; clone_size: few; cdr3_aa: CSARGVRHKNNEQFF; cdr3_nt: TGCAGTGCTAGAGGGGTCCGTCACAAAAACAATGAGCAGTTCTTC
d_call: NA; v_call: TRBV6-6; j_call: TRBJ1-1; clone_size: few; cdr3_aa: CASNRLGGYTEAFF; cdr3_nt: TGTGCCAGCAATCGTCTTGGGGGGTACACTGAAGCTTTCTTT
d_call: NA; v_call: TRBV11-2; j_call: TRBJ1-2; clone_size: few; cdr3_aa: CASSLASIALSYGYTF; cdr3_nt: TGTGCCAGCAGCTTAGCAAGCATTGCCCTATCCTATGGCTACACCTTC
d_call: TRBD2; v_call: TRBV7-6; j_call: TRBJ2-5; clone_size: NA; cdr3_aa: CASSSPGLAGAAAQETQYF; cdr3_nt: TGTGCCAGCAGCTCTCCGGGACTAGCGGGAGCTGCCGCCCAAGAGACCCAGTACTTC
d_call: NA; v_call: TRBV6-1; j_call: TRBJ2-3; clone_size: few; cdr3_aa: CASSEAWDRRDTQYF; cdr3_nt: TGTGCCAGCAGTGAAGCTTGGGACCGAAGAGATACGCAGTATTTT
d_call: NA; v_call: TRBV7-6; j_call: TRBJ2-7; clone_size: NA; cdr3_aa: CASSSSRGEQYF; cdr3_nt: TGTGCCAGCAGCTCGTCTAGGGGCGAGCAGTACTTC
d_call: TRBD2; v_call: TRBV7-2; j_call: TRBJ2-7; clone_size: many; cdr3_aa: CASSLESRGLGLYEQYF; cdr3_nt: TGTGCCAGCAGCTTAGAATCTCGGGGACTAGGATTATACGAGCAGTACTTC
d_call: TRBD1; v_call: TRBV4-1; j_call: TRBJ1-1; clone_size: few; cdr3_aa: CASSRQGVGMNTEAFF; cdr3_nt: TGCGCCAGCAGCCGACAGGGCGTAGGAATGAACACTGAAGCTTTCTTT
d_call: NA; v_call: TRBV19; j_call: TRBJ2-1; clone_size: once; cdr3_aa: CASSIEVMGHLGF; cdr3_nt: TGTGCCAGTAGTATCGAGGTTATGGGACACCTTGGGTTC
d_call: NA; v_call: TRBV2; j_call: TRBJ2-1; clone_size: NA; cdr3_aa: CASSVWDRISDGNEQFF; cdr3_nt: TGTGCCAGCAGTGTCTGGGATCGAATTTCAGATGGCAATGAGCAGTTCTTC
d_call: NA; v_call: TRBV27; j_call: TRBJ2-3; clone_size: NA; cdr3_aa: CASSWAPWGTDTQYF; cdr3_nt: TGTGCCAGCAGTTGGGCTCCCTGGGGCACAGATACGCAGTATTTT
d_call: NA; v_call: TRBV27; j_call: TRBJ1-6; clone_size: NA; cdr3_aa: CASSLSRNSPLHF; cdr3_nt: TGTGCCAGCAGTTTATCGCGGAATTCACCCCTCCACTTT
d_call: NA; v_call: TRBV3-1; j_call: TRBJ2-7; clone_size: NA; cdr3_aa: CASSLWTATYEQYF; cdr3_nt: TGTGCCAGCAGCCTGTGGACAGCCACCTACGAGCAGTACTTC
d_call: NA; v_call: TRBV9; j_call: TRBJ1-6; clone_size: NA; cdr3_aa: CASSVGIFNSPLHF; cdr3_nt: TGTGCCAGCAGCGTGGGGATATTTAATTCACCCCTCCACTTT
d_call: NA; v_call: TRBV20-1; j_call: TRBJ2-5; clone_size: NA; cdr3_aa: CSAKAGSSRETQYF; cdr3_nt: TGCAGTGCTAAGGCAGGGTCGTCGCGGGAGACCCAGTACTTC
d_call: TRBD2; v_call: TRBV18; j_call: TRBJ2-7; clone_size: NA; cdr3_aa: CASSPSGLAGRSAYEQYF; cdr3_nt: TGTGCCAGCTCACCATCCGGACTAGCGGGACGCTCAGCCTACGAGCAGTACTTC
d_call: NA; v_call: TRBV6-2/TRBV6-3; j_call: TRBJ2-7; clone_size: few; cdr3_aa: CASSYHPKGTPSYEQYF; cdr3_nt: TGTGCCAGCAGTTACCACCCGAAGGGGACACCCTCCTACGAGCAGTACTTC
d_call: NA; v_call: TRBV2; j_call: TRBJ2-4; clone_size: NA; cdr3_aa: CASSEGNIQYF; cdr3_nt: TGTGCCAGCAGTGAAGGGAACATTCAGTACTTC
d_call: TRBD2; v_call: TRBV6-5; j_call: TRBJ2-3; clone_size: once; cdr3_aa: CASSSKGLGTDTQYF; cdr3_nt: TGTGCCAGCAGTTCCAAAGGACTAGGCACAGATACGCAGTATTTT
d_call: NA; v_call: TRBV7-8; j_call: TRBJ1-4; clone_size: many; cdr3_aa: CASRGPSTNEKLFF; cdr3_nt: TGTGCCAGCAGAGGACCTTCAACTAATGAAAAACTGTTTTTT
d_call: TRBD2; v_call: TRBV2; j_call: TRBJ2-1; clone_size: NA; cdr3_aa: CASQRDFTGNEQFF; cdr3_nt: TGTGCCAGCCAGCGGGATTTTACCGGGAATGAGCAGTTCTTC
d_call: TRBD2; v_call: TRBV5-4; j_call: TRBJ2-1; clone_size: NA; cdr3_aa: CASSLGAGLAVYNEQFF; cdr3_nt: TGTGCCAGCAGCCTCGGGGCGGGACTAGCGGTTTACAATGAGCAGTTCTTC
d_call: NA; v_call: TRBV7-9; j_call: TRBJ2-2; clone_size: NA; cdr3_aa: CARGALSANTGELFF; cdr3_nt: TGTGCCAGGGGGGCTCTGAGCGCGAACACCGGGGAGCTGTTTTTT
d_call: TRBD1; v_call: TRBV10-3; j_call: TRBJ2-3; clone_size: NA; cdr3_aa: CAISEIPTGKDTQYF; cdr3_nt: TGTGCCATCAGTGAGATACCGACAGGGAAAGATACGCAGTATTTT
d_call: NA; v_call: TRBV20-1; j_call: TRBJ1-1; clone_size: NA; cdr3_aa: CSASLVSGSGAFF; cdr3_nt: TGCAGTGCTAGCTTGGTGAGTGGGAGCGGAGCTTTCTTT
d_call: TRBD2; v_call: TRBV6-1; j_call: TRBJ2-2; clone_size: few; cdr3_aa: CATGLAGAFIGELFF; cdr3_nt: TGTGCCACCGGACTAGCGGGAGCTTTCATCGGGGAGCTGTTTTTT
d_call: NA; v_call: TRBV7-6; j_call: TRBJ2-2; clone_size: NA; cdr3_aa: CASTSVGELFF; cdr3_nt: TGTGCCAGCACTTCAGTCGGGGAGCTGTTTTTT
d_call: NA; v_call: TRBV7-9; j_call: TRBJ2-5; clone_size: NA; cdr3_aa: CASSLADDPGYF; cdr3_nt: TGTGCCAGCAGCCTCGCGGACGATCCGGGGTACTTC
d_call: TRBD2; v_call: TRBV10-3; j_call: TRBJ2-1; clone_size: NA; cdr3_aa: CAISESAGGPREQFF; cdr3_nt: TGTGCCATCAGTGAGTCTGCGGGGGGGCCTCGGGAGCAGTTCTTC
d_call: TRBD1; v_call: TRBV4-1; j_call: TRBJ1-3; clone_size: NA; cdr3_aa: CASSQLPGQGIYTIYF; cdr3_nt: TGTGCCAGCAGCCAATTGCCGGGACAGGGTATTTACACCATATATTTT
d_call: TRBD1; v_call: TRBV6-5; j_call: TRBJ1-2; clone_size: NA; cdr3_aa: CATSLGQGSGYTF; cdr3_nt: TGTGCCACTTCCTTGGGACAGGGTTCCGGCTACACCTTC
d_call: NA; v_call: TRBV5-6; j_call: TRBJ2-3; clone_size: NA; cdr3_aa: CASSHGPTDTQYF; cdr3_nt: TGTGCCAGCAGCCATGGACCCACAGATACGCAGTATTTT
d_call: NA; v_call: TRBV20-1; j_call: TRBJ2-1; clone_size: few; cdr3_aa: CSARDPAGSYNEQFF; cdr3_nt: TGCAGTGCTAGAGATCCGGCGGGATCCTACAATGAGCAGTTCTTC
d_call: TRBD1; v_call: TRBV28; j_call: TRBJ1-5; clone_size: NA; cdr3_aa: CASSSTSARQGLNQPQHF; cdr3_nt: TGTGCCAGCAGTTCCACTTCGGCCAGACAGGGCCTAAATCAGCCCCAGCATTTT
d_call: NA; v_call: TRBV15; j_call: TRBJ2-7; clone_size: few; cdr3_aa: CATSRDLGGVYEQYF; cdr3_nt: TGTGCCACCAGCAGAGATCTCGGCGGAGTCTACGAGCAGTACTTC
d_call: NA; v_call: TRBV19; j_call: TRBJ1-6; clone_size: NA; cdr3_aa: CATKKPGHLNSPLHF; cdr3_nt: TGTGCCACTAAGAAACCGGGACACTTGAATTCACCCCTCCACTTT
d_call: TRBD1; v_call: TRBV20-1; j_call: TRBJ2-7; clone_size: few; cdr3_aa: CSATGQDIYEQYF; cdr3_nt: TGCAGTGCTACGGGACAGGACATATACGAGCAGTACTTC